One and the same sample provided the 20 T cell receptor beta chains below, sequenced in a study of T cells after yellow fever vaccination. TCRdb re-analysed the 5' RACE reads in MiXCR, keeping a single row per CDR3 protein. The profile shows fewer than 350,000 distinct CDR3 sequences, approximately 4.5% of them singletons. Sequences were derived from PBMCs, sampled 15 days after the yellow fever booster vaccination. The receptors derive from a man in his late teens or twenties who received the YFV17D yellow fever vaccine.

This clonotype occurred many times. The CDR3 bases are TGCGCCAGCAGCCTTCCTGGGCCGGAAGAGACCCAGTACTTC. It translates to CASSLPGPEETQYF. The V and J genes are TRBV5-1 and TRBJ2-5; D ambiguous. This CDR3 has 14 amino acids. V was shortened by 4 bases and J by 3 bases, with 13 bases between the two germline ends. Germline V gene sequence: CDR1 SGHRS, CDR2 YFSETQ.

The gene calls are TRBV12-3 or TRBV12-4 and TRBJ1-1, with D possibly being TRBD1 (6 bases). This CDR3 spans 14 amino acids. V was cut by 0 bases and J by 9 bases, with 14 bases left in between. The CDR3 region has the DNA TGTGCCAGCAGTTTAGCGCTATTAGGGGGGAAAGCTTTCTTT. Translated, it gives CASSLALLGGKAFF.

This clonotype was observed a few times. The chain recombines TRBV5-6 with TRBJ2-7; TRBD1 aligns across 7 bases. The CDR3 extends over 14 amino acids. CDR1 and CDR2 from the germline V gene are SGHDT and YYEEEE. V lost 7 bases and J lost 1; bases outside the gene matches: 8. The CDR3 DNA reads TGTGCCAGCGAACAGGGGCTATCATCCTACGAGCAGTACGTC. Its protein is CASEQGLSSYEQYV.

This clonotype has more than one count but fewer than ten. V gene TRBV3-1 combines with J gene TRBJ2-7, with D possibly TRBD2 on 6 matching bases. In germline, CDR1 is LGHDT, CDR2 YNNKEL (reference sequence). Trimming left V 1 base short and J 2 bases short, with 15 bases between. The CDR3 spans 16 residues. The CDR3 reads CASSQASEGRPYEQYF. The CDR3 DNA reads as TGTGCCAGCAGCCAAGCCTCGGAGGGCCGACCCTACGAGCAGTACTTC.

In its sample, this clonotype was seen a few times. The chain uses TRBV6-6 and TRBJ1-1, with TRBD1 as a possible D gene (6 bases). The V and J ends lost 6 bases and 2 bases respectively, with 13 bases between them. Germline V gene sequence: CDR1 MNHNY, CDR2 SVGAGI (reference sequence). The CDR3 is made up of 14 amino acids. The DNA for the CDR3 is TGTGCCAGCAGAACGGGACACCCCAACACTGAAGCTTTCTTT. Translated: CASRTGHPNTEAFF.

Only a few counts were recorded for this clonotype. CDR3 residues: CASSFRPGTSGRDTQYF. CDR3 coding DNA: TGTGCCAGCAGTTTTCGGCCCGGGACTAGCGGTCGAGATACGCAGTATTTT. The chain links TRBV2 to TRBJ2-3; TRBD2 matches 11 bases. V shed 5 bases and J 5 bases; nucleotides not matched to a gene: 12. Per the germline V gene, CDR1 is SNHLY and CDR2 is FYNNEI. This CDR3 is built from 17 residues.

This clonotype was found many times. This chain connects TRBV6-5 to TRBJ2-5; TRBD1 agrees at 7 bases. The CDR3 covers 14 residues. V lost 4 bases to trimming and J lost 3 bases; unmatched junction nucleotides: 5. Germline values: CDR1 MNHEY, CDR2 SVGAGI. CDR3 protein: CASSFGQEEETQYF. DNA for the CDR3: TGTGCCAGCAGTTTCGGACAGGAAGAAGAGACCCAGTACTTC.

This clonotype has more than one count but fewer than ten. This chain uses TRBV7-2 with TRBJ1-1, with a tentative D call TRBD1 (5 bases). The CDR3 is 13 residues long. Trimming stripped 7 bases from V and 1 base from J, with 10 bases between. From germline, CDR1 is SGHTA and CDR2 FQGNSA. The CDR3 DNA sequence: TGTGCCAGCACTTCTCAGGGGAACACTGAAGCTTTCTTT. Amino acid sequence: CASTSQGNTEAFF.

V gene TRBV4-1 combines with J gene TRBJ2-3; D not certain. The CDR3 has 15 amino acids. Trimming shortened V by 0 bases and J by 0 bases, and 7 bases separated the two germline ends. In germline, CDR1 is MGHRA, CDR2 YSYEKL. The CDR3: CASSQEDTSTDTQYF. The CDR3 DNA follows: TGCGCCAGCAGCCAAGAAGATACTAGCACAGATACGCAGTATTTT.

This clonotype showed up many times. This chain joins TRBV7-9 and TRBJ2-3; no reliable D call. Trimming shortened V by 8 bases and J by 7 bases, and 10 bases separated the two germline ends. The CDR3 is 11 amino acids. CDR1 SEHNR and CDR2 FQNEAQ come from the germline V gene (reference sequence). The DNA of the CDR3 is TGTGCCAGCTTTAGAGGCTATACGCAGTATTTT. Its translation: CASFRGYTQYF.

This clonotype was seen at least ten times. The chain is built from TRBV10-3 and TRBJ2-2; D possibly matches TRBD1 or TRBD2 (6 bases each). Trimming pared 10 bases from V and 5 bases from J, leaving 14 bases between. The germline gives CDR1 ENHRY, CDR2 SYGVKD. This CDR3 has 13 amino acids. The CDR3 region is CATRQGGTGELFF. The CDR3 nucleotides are TGTGCCACCCGCCAAGGGGGGACCGGGGAGCTGTTTTTT.

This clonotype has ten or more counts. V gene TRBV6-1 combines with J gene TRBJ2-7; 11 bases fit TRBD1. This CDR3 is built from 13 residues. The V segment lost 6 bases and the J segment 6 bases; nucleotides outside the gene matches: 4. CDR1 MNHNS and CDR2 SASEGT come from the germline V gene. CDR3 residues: CASSRDRGSEQYF. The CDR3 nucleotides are TGTGCCAGCAGCCGGGACAGGGGGAGCGAGCAGTACTTC.

The CDR3 loop reads CAIGAGYGYTF. For the CDR3, the DNA is TGTGCTATAGGGGCAGGCTATGGCTACACCTTC. The chain links TRBV7-9 to TRBJ1-2; the D gene is possibly TRBD1 (5 bases). This CDR3 contains 11 residues. Per germline, CDR1 SEHNR and CDR2 FQNEAQ (reference sequence).

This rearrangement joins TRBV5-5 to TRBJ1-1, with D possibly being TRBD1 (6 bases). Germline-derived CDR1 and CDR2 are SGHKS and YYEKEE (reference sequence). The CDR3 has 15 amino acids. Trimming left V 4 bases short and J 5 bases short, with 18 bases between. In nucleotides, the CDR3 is TGTGCCAGCAGCCGGGACACCGTACTGAGTACTGAAGCTTTCTTT. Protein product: CASSRDTVLSTEAFF.

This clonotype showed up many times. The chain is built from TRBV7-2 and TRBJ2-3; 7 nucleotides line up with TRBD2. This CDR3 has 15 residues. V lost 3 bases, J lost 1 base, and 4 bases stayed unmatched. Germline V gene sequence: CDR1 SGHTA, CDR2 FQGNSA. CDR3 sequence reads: CASSFGSGRTDTQYF. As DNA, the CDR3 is TGTGCCAGCAGCTTCGGTAGCGGGCGCACAGATACGCAGTATTTT. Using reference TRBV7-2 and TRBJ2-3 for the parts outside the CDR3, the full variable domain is GAGVSQSPSNKVTEKGKDVELRCDPISGHTALYWYRQSLGQGLEFLIYFQGNSAPDKSGLPSDRFSAERTGGSVSTLTIQRTQQEDSAVYLCASSFGSGRTDTQYFGPGTRLTVL.

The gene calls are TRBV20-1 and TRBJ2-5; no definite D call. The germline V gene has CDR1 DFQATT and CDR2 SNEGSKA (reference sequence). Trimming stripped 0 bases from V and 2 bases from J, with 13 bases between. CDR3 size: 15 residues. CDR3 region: CSARDWLSRQETQYF. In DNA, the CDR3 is TGCAGTGCTAGAGATTGGCTGAGTCGGCAAGAGACCCAGTACTTC.

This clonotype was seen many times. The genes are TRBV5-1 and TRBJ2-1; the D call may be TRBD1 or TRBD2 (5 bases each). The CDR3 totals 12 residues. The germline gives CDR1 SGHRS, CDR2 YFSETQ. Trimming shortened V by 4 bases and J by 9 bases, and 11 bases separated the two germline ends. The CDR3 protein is CASSATGAEQFF. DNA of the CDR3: TGCGCCAGCAGCGCTACCGGGGCTGAGCAGTTCTTC.

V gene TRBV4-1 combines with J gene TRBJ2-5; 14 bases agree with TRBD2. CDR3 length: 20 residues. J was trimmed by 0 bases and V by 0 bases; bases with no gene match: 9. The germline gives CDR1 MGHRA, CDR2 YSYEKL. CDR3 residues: CASSQDRSTSGGVYQETQYF. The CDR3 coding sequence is TGCGCCAGCAGCCAAGACCGGTCGACTAGCGGGGGGGTGTACCAAGAGACCCAGTACTTC.

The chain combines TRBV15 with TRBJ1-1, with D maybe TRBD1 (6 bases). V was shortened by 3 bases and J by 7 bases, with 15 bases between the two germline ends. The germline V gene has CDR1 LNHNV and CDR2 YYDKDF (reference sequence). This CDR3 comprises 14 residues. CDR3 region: CATSRSIQGDEAFF. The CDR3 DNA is TGTGCCACCAGCAGGTCCATACAGGGTGATGAAGCTTTCTTT.

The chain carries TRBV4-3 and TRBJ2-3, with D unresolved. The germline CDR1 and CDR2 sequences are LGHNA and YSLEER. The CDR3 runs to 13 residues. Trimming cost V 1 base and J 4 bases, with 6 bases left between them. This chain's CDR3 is CASSQGFADTQYF. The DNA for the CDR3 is TGCGCCAGCAGCCAAGGCTTTGCAGATACGCAGTATTTT.